The next 5 T cell receptor beta chains were all read from a single sample in a study of metastatic and nonmetastatic thyroid tumors. TCRdb reanalyzed the PCR reads with MiXCR. The table lists under 50,000 clones, roughly a fifth of them singletons. Not a single patient had been given any form of treatment at any point before undergoing thyroid surgery. The sequencing sample was made of blood. These receptors were taken from a male donor with papillary thyroid cancer or a benign thyroid nodule (not recorded which). Some clones in this sample may be carry-over from other donors' samples.

In this sample, this clone turned up many times. The rearrangement uses TRBV6-1 and TRBJ1-5; a possible D gene is TRBD1 (6 bases). CDR1 MNHNS and CDR2 SASEGT come from the germline V gene. Trimming stripped 4 bases from V and 7 bases from J, with 11 bases between. This CDR3 has 13 residues. The CDR3 loop reads CASSGGGWQPQHF. The DNA for the CDR3 is TGTGCCAGCAGTGGGGGGGGCTGGCAGCCCCAGCATTTT.

This clone was picked up many times. A much larger clone differs by one base, so this may be a read error. V and J are TRBV5-4 and TRBJ1-1; no definite D call. The CDR3 consists of 13 residues. Germline CDR1 and CDR2: SGHNT and YYREEE (reference sequence). Here the CDR3 DNA reads TGTGCCAGCAGCTTGGCCGTGGGCACTGAAGCTTCCTTT. This encodes CASSLAVGTEASF.

This clone has at least ten counts. The V and J genes are TRBV20-1 and TRBJ1-3, with 7 positions matching TRBD1. V was clipped by 0 bases and J by 4 bases; unmatched bases: 9. From germline, CDR1 is DFQATT and CDR2 SNEGSKA (reference sequence). CDR3 length: 16 amino acids. Here the CDR3 DNA reads TGCAGTGCTAGAGACGCCGGGAGGGGGCGAGGAAACACCATATATTTT. This encodes CSARDAGRGRGNTIYF.

The V call is TRBV5-5, the J call TRBJ1-3; D call uncertain. The V end lost 1 base, the J end lost 2 bases, and 7 bases lay between the germline ends. The CDR3 loop spans 14 amino acids. Germline V gene sequence: CDR1 SGHKS, CDR2 YYEKEE (reference sequence). The CDR3 DNA is TGTGCCAGCAGCTTGCAGGCAACTGGAAACACCATATATTTT. Amino acids: CASSLQATGNTIYF.

This clone was observed many times. The chain recombines TRBV2 with TRBJ2-3, with 10 bases fitting TRBD2. Trimming removed 10 bases from V and 6 bases from J; junction bases left unmatched: 7. Germline CDR1 reads SNHLY; CDR2 reads FYNNEI. CDR3 size: 13 residues. CDR3 nucleotides: TGTGCCACCGGAAGCGGGGGGGCGGATACGCAGTATTTT. Translation gives CATGSGGADTQYF. Full variable domain (remainder filled in from reference TRBV2 and TRBJ2-3): EPEVTQTPSHQVTQMGQEVILRCVPISNHLYFYWYRQILGQKVEFLVSFYNNEISEKSEIFDDQFSVERPDGSNFTLKIRSTKLEDSAMYFCATGSGGADTQYFGPGTRLTVL.